This paragraph reports one TCR beta chain. The method was immunoSEQ multiplex PCR; TCRdb's version includes in-frame clones alone and lacks a portion of them. The sample has about 100,000 clones, 82% seen once. The CDR3 consists of 12 residues. This entry comes from a study of T cell clones after liver transplantation. This receptor was taken from a human donor who received a liver transplant. This chain connects TRBV21-1 to TRBJ1-2. TRBV21-1 counts as a pseudogene. The specimen comprised CD4+ T cells from blood, sampled before liver transplant. The CDR3 sequence: CASSKGADGYTF. In DNA, the CDR3 is TGTGCCAGCAGCAAAGGGGCGGATGGCTACACCTTC.